The sequence of this TCR beta chain was determined in a study of cytomegalovirus exposure and HLA in healthy donors. PCR used 60 Vbeta primers and 13 Jbeta primers. Using immunoSEQ multiplex PCR, the repertoire was profiled, and TCRdb retains in-frame clones only, with some absent. The sample has 150,000 to 200,000 clones; over 60% are singletons. Per the germline V gene, CDR1 is LNHNV and CDR2 is YYDKDF (reference sequence). This CDR3 comprises 13 residues. V dropped 8 bases and J dropped 0 bases, with 10 bases sitting between them. With respect to this clone: Its antigen remains unknown.

General study results and limits: A few V segments could not be told apart, such as TRBV6-2 and TRBV6-3, and were left out. The study labeled about 160 TCR beta chains cytomegalovirus-associated. Specificity for CMV antigens was confirmed in vitro for a few of the CMV-associated chains. Most TCR sequences were uncommon, yet certain public TCRs appeared in many donors.

The clonotype was recovered from a girl aged 5-17 years in good health and CMV-seronegative. The genes are TRBV15 and TRBJ1-1; the D gene is possibly TRBD1 (6 bases). Sequencing used PBMCs. CDR3 in DNA: TGTGCCACCCAGACAGGCATGAACACTGAAGCTTTCTTT. This sequence encodes CATQTGMNTEAFF.